One sample yielded the 25 T cell receptor beta chains listed below, sequenced in a study of tissue T cells after allogeneic stem cell transplantation (dated by TCRdb to between 2022 and 2023). The library was generated by the immunoSEQ multiplex PCR assay. Held by TCRdb, this immuneACCESS table contains in-frame sequences only and omits some clones. Under half of the omission traces to an unresolved V gene where checked; the cause of the rest is unknown. The sample records 40,000 to 50,000 clones, 73% of which are singletons. 0.55% of the sample belongs to the ten largest clones. The sample comprised sorted cells pooled from one or two spleens. The receptor set was obtained from a pool of C57BL/6 mice in good health.

With respect to this clone: The listed genes are named as in mouse. The CDR3 end is not reached by the read, which stops 1 residue before it; the germline J gene fills it in. This sample also contains other DNA sequences that code for the same CDR3. The rearrangement links TRBV13-2 to TRBJ2-1, with 11 bases fitting TRBD2. The CDR3 totals 15 residues. From germline, CDR1 is NNHNN and CDR2 SYGAGS (reference sequence). V trimming: 5 bases; J trimming: 0 bases; junction bases outside the gene matches: 1. The CDR3 loop reads CASGGTGGNYAEQFF. The part of the CDR3 DNA that was read is TGTGCCAGCGGAGGGACTGGGGGTAACTATGCTGAGCAGTTC.

In the case of this clone: Germline and genes: mouse. The read terminates 1 residue ahead of where the CDR3 ends, so the germline J gene completes it. The chain is built from TRBV16 and TRBJ1-1, with D tentatively TRBD1 (6 bases). V was clipped by 7 bases and J by 1 base, with 10 bases between them. Germline V gene data show CDR1 as SGHSA and CDR2 as FRNQAP. The CDR3 covers 13 residues. The CDR3 bases that were read are TGTGCAAGCAACCCGACAGGGAACACAGAAGTCTTC. Amino acid sequence: CASNPTGNTEVF. The complete CDR3 reads CASNPTGNTEVFF.

In the case of this clone: Mouse names are used for the genes. The CDR3 end is not reached by the read, which stops 1 residue before it; the germline J gene fills it in. The V gene is TRBV14, the J gene TRBJ2-1, with 9 bases that match TRBD2. The trim removed 5 bases at V and 0 bases at J, leaving 3 bases unmatched. Looked up from germline, CDR1 is SGHDT and CDR2 is FRDEAV. The CDR3 contains 15 residues. The CDR3 sequence is CASSPGLGNYAEQFF. The sequenced CDR3 bases are TGTGCCAGCAGCCCGGGACTGGGTAACTATGCTGAGCAGTTC.

This clone has a handful of counts. Mouse germline and gene names are used. The CDR3 goes on 1 residue after the read ends, and that part is filled in from the germline J gene. The V gene is TRBV14, the J gene TRBJ2-7; TRBD2 matches 11 bases. There are 14 residues in the CDR3. CDR1 and CDR2 from the germline V gene are SGHDT and FRDEAV. J was trimmed by 4 bases and V by 4 bases; bases with no gene match: 4. Partial CDR3 DNA: TGTGCCAGCAGTGCCGACTGGGGGGGTTATGAACAGTAC. This encodes CASSADWGGYEQY. The whole CDR3 region reads CASSADWGGYEQYF.

Worth noting for this clone: Here the gene names and germline are mouse. The read finishes 1 residue shy of the CDR3 end, and the germline J gene is used to complete it. The rearrangement uses TRBV19 and TRBJ1-2; TRBD1 is a possible D gene (6 bases). The CDR3 is made up of 14 amino acids. The germline gives CDR1 FNHDT, CDR2 SITEND (reference sequence). Trimming removed 4 bases at V and 0 bases at J, with 10 bases between. CDR3 DNA (partial): TGTGCCAGCAGTCTCGGGACAACAAACTCCGACTACACC. Translating it yields CASSLGTTNSDYT. The whole CDR3 region reads CASSLGTTNSDYTF.

Comments on this clone: Here the gene names and germline are mouse. The read finishes 1 residue shy of the CDR3 end, and the germline J gene is used to complete it. Additional DNA sequences in this sample encode the identical CDR3. The genes are TRBV3 and TRBJ2-5, with TRBD1 identical over 7 bases. J was trimmed by 3 bases and V by 1 base; bases with no gene match: 1. Per the germline V gene, CDR1 is SNHLY and CDR2 is FYNGKV (reference sequence). This CDR3 has 14 amino acids. The covered CDR3 bases are TGTGCCAGCAGCTTAGTGGGACAGCAAGACACCCAGTAC. It codes for CASSLVGQQDTQY. The whole CDR3 protein reads CASSLVGQQDTQYF.

This clone has a handful of counts. The gene names given are mouse names. The read ends 1 residue shy of where the CDR3 ends; the end is completed using the germline J gene. V usage is TRBV1 and J usage is TRBJ2-7; 7 positions match TRBD1. This CDR3 contains 13 residues. V lost 4 bases to trimming and J lost 0 bases; unmatched junction nucleotides: 0. The germline CDR1 and CDR2 sequences are NSQYPW and LRSPGD (reference sequence). The CDR3 bases that were read are TGCACCTGCAGTGGGGACAGCTCCTATGAACAGTAC. It is translated as CTCSGDSSYEQY. The CDR3, in full, reads CTCSGDSSYEQYF.

This clone was counted between two and nine times. Mouse gene names and germline throughout. Coverage ceases 1 residue before the CDR3 finishes, and the germline J gene fills in the end. V and J are TRBV13-3 and TRBJ2-1; 7 bases match TRBD2. Germline trimming cut 2 bases from V and 4 bases from J; bases unmatched to any gene: 6. There are 15 residues in the CDR3. Germline CDR1 is NNHDY and CDR2 is SYVADS. CDR3 bases read: TGTGCCAGCAGTGAACTGGGGTCGCTATATGCTGAGCAGTTC. This encodes CASSELGSLYAEQF. The whole CDR3 sequence reads CASSELGSLYAEQFF.

A word on this clone: Gene names are the mouse ones. The observed sequence ends 1 residue before the CDR3 terminus, with the missing tail filled in from the germline J gene. This chain connects TRBV2 to TRBJ1-1; unclear D gene. This CDR3 is built from 12 residues. CDR1 LGHNA and CDR2 YSYQKL come from the germline V gene. The V gene lost 0 bases and the J gene lost 7 bases, with 6 bases spanning the gap. The DNA read from the CDR3 is TGTGCCAGCAGCCAAGAAAGGGAAGAAGTCTTC. This codes for CASSQEREEVF. The whole CDR3 region reads CASSQEREEVFF.

With respect to this clone: The listed genes are named as in mouse. The CDR3 is cut off 1 residue early in the read; its end comes from the germline J gene. V is TRBV13-1 and J is TRBJ2-1; D is undetermined. The CDR3 spans 13 residues. V lost 0 bases and J lost 4, with 5 bases in between. CDR1 and CDR2 from the germline V gene are NSHNY and SYGAGN. CDR3 protein: CASSDAQYAEQFF. The sequenced CDR3 bases are TGTGCCAGCAGTGATGCACAGTATGCTGAGCAGTTC.

In regard to this clone: The listed genes are named as in mouse. The read terminates 1 residue before the CDR3 end, so the remaining end is supplied by the germline J gene. The rearrangement uses TRBV12-2 and TRBJ1-6; 9 positions agree with TRBD1. TRBJ1-6 is an ORF, and what it does is uncertain. The CDR3 is made up of 14 amino acids. J lost 8 bases, V lost 4 bases, and 5 bases had no gene match. Germline V gene sequence: CDR1 SGHLS, CDR2 HYDKME. CDR3 DNA, as far as it was read: TGTGCCAGCTCCCCCGACAGGGGGGATTCGCCCCTCTAC. Translation gives CASSPDRGDSPLY. The whole CDR3 protein reads CASSPDRGDSPLYF.

On this clone: Gene names are the mouse ones. This CDR3 is CASSARVDTEVFF. CDR3 DNA, as far as it was read: TGTGCCAGCAGTGCCAGGGTTGACACAGAAGTCTTC. This chain connects TRBV13-3 to TRBJ1-1; D may be TRBD1 (5 bases). The CDR3 is cut off 1 residue early in the read; its end comes from the germline J gene. Between the trimmed V and J ends, which lost 3 bases and 3 bases, there was a span of 9 bases. The CDR3 covers 13 residues. CDR1 NNHDY and CDR2 SYVADS come from the germline V gene.

Comments on this clone: Mouse gene names apply. The sequence runs out 1 residue before the end of the CDR3; the remainder is reconstructed from the germline J gene. The chain links TRBV29 to TRBJ2-5; D perhaps matches TRBD1 (5 bases). The CDR3 loop spans 13 amino acids. V shed 4 bases and J shed 0 bases, with 5 bases lying between them. Looked up from germline, CDR1 is MSHET and CDR2 is SYDVDS. CDR3 residues: CASSSGNQDTQYF. CDR3 bases read: TGTGCTAGCAGTTCAGGGAACCAAGACACCCAGTAC.

About this clone: Any gene name here is a mouse gene name. Read sequence stops 1 residue before the CDR3 end, and the germline J gene provides the missing end. V and J are TRBV5 and TRBJ2-2; D unclear. Trimming cost V 4 bases and J 1 base, with 7 bases left between them. The CDR3 sequence is 14 residues long. CDR1 LGHNA and CDR2 YNLKQL come from the germline V gene (reference sequence). The sequenced CDR3 bases are TGTGCCAGCAGCCTCGACAAAAACACCGGGCAGCTCTAC. Translating gives CASSLDKNTGQLY. In full, the CDR3 is CASSLDKNTGQLYF.

In regard to this clone: Mouse names are used for the genes. The CDR3 end is not reached by the read, which stops 1 residue before it; the germline J gene fills it in. The V call is TRBV5, the J call TRBJ2-4, with 9 bases matching TRBD1. Germline CDR1 LGHNA, CDR2 YNLKQL (reference sequence). This CDR3 comprises 16 residues. Unmatched junction bases numbered 5, after V lost 4 bases and J lost 0 bases. The CDR3 loop reads CASSPKQGASQNTLYF. CDR3 bases read: TGTGCCAGCAGCCCCAAACAGGGGGCGAGTCAAAACACCTTGTAC.

A remark on this clone: These gene names are mouse names. The read is 1 residue too short to cover the CDR3 end, so that end is filled in from the germline J gene. The chain recombines TRBV19 with TRBJ2-5; TRBD2 matches 11 bases. The ends lost 4 bases at V and 5 bases at J; junction bases unmatched: 0. CDR1 is FNHDT, CDR2 SITEND, per germline (reference sequence). There are 13 residues in the CDR3. The CDR3 loop is CASSGTGGDTQYF. The part of the CDR3 DNA that was read is TGTGCCAGCAGTGGGACTGGGGGAGACACCCAGTAC.

Note on this clone: These gene names are mouse names. The read ends 1 residue early relative to the CDR3; the germline J gene fills the gap. This chain uses TRBV13-3 with TRBJ2-5; TRBD2 agrees at 10 bases. The CDR3 runs to 13 residues. Germline lookup yields CDR1 NNHDY and CDR2 SYVADS. Trimming at V came to 5 bases and at J to 7 bases, leaving 4 bases not matched to a gene. CDR3 residues: CASSPDWGNTQYF. The covered CDR3 bases are TGTGCCAGCAGCCCGGACTGGGGGAACACCCAGTAC.

This clone was counted a few times. Gene names are the mouse ones. The CDR3 end falls 1 residue outside the read, so it is completed with the germline J gene. The V call is TRBV13-3, the J call TRBJ2-7, with 10 bases lining up with TRBD2. CDR1 is NNHDY and CDR2 is SYVADS in the germline V gene. Germline trimming cut 5 bases from V and 1 base from J; bases unmatched to any gene: 3. The length of the CDR3 is 14 residues. The part of the CDR3 DNA that was read is TGTGCCAGCAGAAAACTGGGGGGGTCCTATGAACAGTAC. Translated: CASRKLGGSYEQY. The whole CDR3 reads CASRKLGGSYEQYF.

On this clone: All gene names here are mouse names. The CDR3 extends 1 residue past the end of the read, so its final part is completed from the germline J gene. The V gene is TRBV2, the J gene TRBJ2-3; D is perhaps TRBD2 (7 bases). The CDR3 runs to 15 residues. The germline V and J ends were trimmed by 1 base and 4 bases, with 12 bases remaining between them. CDR1 LGHNA and CDR2 YSYQKL come from the germline V gene. The CDR3 protein is CASSQGRGATETLYF. Incomplete CDR3 DNA: TGTGCCAGCAGCCAAGGGAGGGGGGCGACAGAAACGCTGTAT.

A remark on this clone: Gene names are mouse gene names. With the read ending 1 residue before the CDR3 end, the germline J gene is used to fill in that end. V and J are TRBV13-2 and TRBJ2-1; 8 bases fit TRBD1. The trim removed 0 bases at V and 4 bases at J, leaving 3 bases unmatched. Germline values: CDR1 NNHNN, CDR2 SYGAGS (reference sequence). The CDR3 runs 15 residues. The sequenced CDR3 bases are TGTGCCAGCGGTGATGCGCGGACAGGGTATGCTGAGCAGTTC. It specifies CASGDARTGYAEQF. The entire CDR3 protein is CASGDARTGYAEQFF.

In regard to this clone: Genes and germline are mouse. The read finishes 1 residue shy of the CDR3 end, and the germline J gene is used to complete it. The rearrangement uses TRBV14 and TRBJ2-5, with 11 bases aligning to TRBD2. CDR3 size: 15 residues. The J segment lost 1 base and the V segment lost 2 bases, leaving 0 bases of the junction unmatched. Looked up from germline, CDR1 is SGHDT and CDR2 is FRDEAV. The sequenced CDR3 bases are TGTGCCAGCAGTTTGGACTGGGGGGACCAAGACACCCAGTAC. Translation gives CASSLDWGDQDTQY. The CDR3 as a whole reads CASSLDWGDQDTQYF.

About this clone itself: Gene names denote mouse genes. Coverage ceases 1 residue before the CDR3 finishes, and the germline J gene fills in the end. The rearrangement uses TRBV5 and TRBJ2-5; 7 bases align to TRBD1. Per germline, CDR1 LGHNA and CDR2 YNLKQL (reference sequence). The CDR3 length is 14 residues. V lost 1 base and J lost 2; bases outside the gene matches: 0. The CDR3 DNA, read in part, is TGTGCCAGCAGCCAAGGGACAGGCCAAGACACCCAGTAC. It specifies CASSQGTGQDTQY. The whole CDR3 sequence reads CASSQGTGQDTQYF.

About this clone itself: Mouse germline and gene names are used. The read falls 1 residue short of the CDR3 end, and the missing part is taken from the germline J gene. The gene calls are TRBV19 and TRBJ1-4; 7 bases match TRBD1. CDR1 is FNHDT and CDR2 is SITEND in the germline V gene (reference sequence). J was trimmed by 2 bases and V by 7 bases; bases with no gene match: 5. The CDR3 spans 14 residues. CDR3 sequence: CASRPGQSNERLFF. Incomplete CDR3 DNA: TGTGCCAGCCGCCCGGGACAGTCCAACGAAAGATTATTT.

A remark on this clone: Gene names and germline match the mouse. This CDR3 reads CASSDVWGGGSTQYF. The CDR3 DNA, read in part, is TGTGCCAGCAGTGATGTCTGGGGGGGCGGGAGCACCCAGTAC. V and J are TRBV13-1 and TRBJ2-5; 10 bases line up with TRBD2. With the read ending 1 residue before the CDR3 end, the germline J gene is used to fill in that end. There are 15 residues in the CDR3. The V segment lost 0 bases and the J segment 8 bases; nucleotides outside the gene matches: 6. The germline V gene encodes CDR1 NSHNY and CDR2 SYGAGN.

As regards this clone: Germline and genes here are mouse. CDR3 sequence: CASSQGTGGAAETLYF. The CDR3 bases that were read are TGTGCCAGCAGCCAGGGGACTGGGGGGGCAGCAGAAACGCTGTAT. This chain connects TRBV5 to TRBJ2-3; 14 bases align to TRBD2. Read sequence stops 1 residue before the CDR3 end, and the germline J gene provides the missing end. In germline, CDR1 is LGHNA, CDR2 YNLKQL (reference sequence). V lost 3 bases and J lost 3; bases outside the gene matches: 2. CDR3 length equals 16 residues.